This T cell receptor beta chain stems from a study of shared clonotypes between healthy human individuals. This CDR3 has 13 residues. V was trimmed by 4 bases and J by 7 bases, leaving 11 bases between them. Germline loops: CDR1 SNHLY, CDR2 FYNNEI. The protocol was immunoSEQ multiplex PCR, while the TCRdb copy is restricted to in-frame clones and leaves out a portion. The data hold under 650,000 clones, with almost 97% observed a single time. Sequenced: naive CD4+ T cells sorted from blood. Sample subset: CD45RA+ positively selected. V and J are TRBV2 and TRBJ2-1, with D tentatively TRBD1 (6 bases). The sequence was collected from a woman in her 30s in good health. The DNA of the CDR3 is TGTGCCAGCAGTGGAGTGAGGGGGAATGAGCAGTTCTTC. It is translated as CASSGVRGNEQFF.